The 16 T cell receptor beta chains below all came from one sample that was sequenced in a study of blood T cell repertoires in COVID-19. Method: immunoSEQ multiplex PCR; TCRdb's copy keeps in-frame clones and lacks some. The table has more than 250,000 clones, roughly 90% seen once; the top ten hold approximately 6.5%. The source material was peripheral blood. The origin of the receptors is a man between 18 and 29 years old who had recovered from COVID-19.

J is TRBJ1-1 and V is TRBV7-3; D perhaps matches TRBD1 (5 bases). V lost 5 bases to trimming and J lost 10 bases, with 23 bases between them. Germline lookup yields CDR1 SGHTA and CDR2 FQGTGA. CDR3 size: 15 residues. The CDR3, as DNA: TGTGCCAGCAGCACAACACAGCGGGGGACGGACGGAGCTTTCTTT. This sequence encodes CASSTTQRGTDGAFF.

CDR3 in amino acids: CASSQSQSVERPELNYEQYF. CDR3 nucleotide sequence: TGCGCCAGCAGTCAATCGCAATCGGTGGAACGGCCGGAGCTCAACTACGAGCAGTACTTC. The chain carries TRBV23-1 and TRBJ2-7, with D hard to call. TRBV23-1 is an open reading frame, and its role is uncertain. There are 20 residues in the CDR3. Trimming shortened V by 0 bases and J by 3 bases, and 27 bases separated the two germline ends.

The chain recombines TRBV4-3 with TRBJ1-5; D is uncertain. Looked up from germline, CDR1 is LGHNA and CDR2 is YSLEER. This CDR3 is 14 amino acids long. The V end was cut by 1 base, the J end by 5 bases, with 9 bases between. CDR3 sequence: CASSQASVDQPQHF. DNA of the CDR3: TGCGCCAGCAGCCAAGCATCAGTCGATCAGCCCCAGCATTTT.

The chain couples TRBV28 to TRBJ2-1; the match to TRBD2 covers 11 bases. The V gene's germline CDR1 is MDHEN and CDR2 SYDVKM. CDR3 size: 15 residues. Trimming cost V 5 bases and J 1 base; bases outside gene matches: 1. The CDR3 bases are TGTGCCAGCAGTGGGACTAGCGGTTCCTACAATGAGCAGTTCTTC. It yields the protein CASSGTSGSYNEQFF.

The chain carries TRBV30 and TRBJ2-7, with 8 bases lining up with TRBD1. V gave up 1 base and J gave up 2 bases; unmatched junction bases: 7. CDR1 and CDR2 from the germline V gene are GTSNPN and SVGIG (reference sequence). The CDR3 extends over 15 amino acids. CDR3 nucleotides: TGTGCCTGGAGTGCGGACAGGGAAGCCCCCTACGAGCAGTACTTC. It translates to CAWSADREAPYEQYF.

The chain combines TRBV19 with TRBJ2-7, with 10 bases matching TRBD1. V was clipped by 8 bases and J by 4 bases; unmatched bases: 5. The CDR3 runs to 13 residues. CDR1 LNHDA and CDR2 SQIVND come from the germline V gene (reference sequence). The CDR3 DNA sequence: TGTGCCAGTCGGGGACAGGGGAGTTACGAGCAGTACTTC. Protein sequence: CASRGQGSYEQYF.

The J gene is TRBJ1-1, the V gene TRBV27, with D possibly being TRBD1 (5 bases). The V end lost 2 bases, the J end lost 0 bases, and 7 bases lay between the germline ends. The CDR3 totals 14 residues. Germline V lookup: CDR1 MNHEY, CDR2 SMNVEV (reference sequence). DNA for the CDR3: TGTGCCAGCAGTTTAGGGGACTTGAACACTGAAGCTTTCTTT. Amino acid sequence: CASSLGDLNTEAFF.

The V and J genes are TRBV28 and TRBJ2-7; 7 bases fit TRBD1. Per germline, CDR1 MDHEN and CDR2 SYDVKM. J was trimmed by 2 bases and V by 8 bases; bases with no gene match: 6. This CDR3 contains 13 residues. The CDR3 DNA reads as TGTGCCAGCGCACAGGGGCCCCCCTACGAGCAGTACTTC. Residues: CASAQGPPYEQYF. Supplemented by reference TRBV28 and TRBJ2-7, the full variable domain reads DVKVTQSSRYLVKRTGEKVFLECVQDMDHENMFWYRQDPGLGLRLIYFSYDVKMKEKGDIPEGYSVSREKKERFSLILESASTNQTSMYLCASAQGPPYEQYFGPGTRLTVT.

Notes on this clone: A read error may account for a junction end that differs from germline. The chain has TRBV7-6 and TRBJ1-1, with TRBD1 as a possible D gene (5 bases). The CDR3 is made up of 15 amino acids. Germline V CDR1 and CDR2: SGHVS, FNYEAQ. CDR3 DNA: TGTGCCAGCAGATTAGGTAGGGGCCGGGGGACTGAAGCTTTCTTT. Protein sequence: CASRLGRGRGTEAFF.

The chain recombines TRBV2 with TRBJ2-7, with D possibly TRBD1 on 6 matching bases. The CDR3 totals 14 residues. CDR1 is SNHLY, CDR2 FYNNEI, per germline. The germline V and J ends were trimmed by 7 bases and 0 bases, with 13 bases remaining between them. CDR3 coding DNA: TGTGCCAGCAATAGGGGGATCTACTCCTACGAGCAGTACTTC. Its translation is CASNRGIYSYEQYF. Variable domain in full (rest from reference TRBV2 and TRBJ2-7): EPEVTQTPSHQVTQMGQEVILRCVPISNHLYFYWYRQILGQKVEFLVSFYNNEISEKSEIFDDQFSVERPDGSNFTLKIRSTKLEDSAMYFCASNRGIYSYEQYFGPGTRLTVT.

CDR3 sequence: CAISEISGINEQFF. For the CDR3, the DNA is TGTGCCATCAGTGAAATTAGCGGGATAAATGAGCAGTTCTTC. V gene TRBV10-3 combines with J gene TRBJ2-1; TRBD2 matches 8 bases. The germline V gene has CDR1 ENHRY and CDR2 SYGVKD. The trim removed 3 bases at V and 7 bases at J, leaving 5 bases unmatched. The CDR3 consists of 14 residues.

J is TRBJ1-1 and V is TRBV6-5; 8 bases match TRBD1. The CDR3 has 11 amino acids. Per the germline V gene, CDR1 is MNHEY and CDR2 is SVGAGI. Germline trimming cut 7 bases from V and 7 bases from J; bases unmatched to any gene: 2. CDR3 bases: TGTGCCAGCATCGACAGGGGTGAAGCTTTCTTT. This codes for CASIDRGEAFF.

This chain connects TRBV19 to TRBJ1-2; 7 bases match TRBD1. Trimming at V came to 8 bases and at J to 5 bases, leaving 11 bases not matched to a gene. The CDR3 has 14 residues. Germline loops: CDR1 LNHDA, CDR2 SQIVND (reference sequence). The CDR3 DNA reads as TGTGCCAGTGAGGGACAGACGACGGGATATGGCTACACCTTC. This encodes CASEGQTTGYGYTF. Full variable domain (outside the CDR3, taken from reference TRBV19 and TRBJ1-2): DGGITQSPKYLFRKEGQNVTLSCEQNLNHDAMYWYRQDPGQGLRLIYYSQIVNDFQKGDIAEGYSVSREKKESFPLTVTSAQKNPTAFYLCASEGQTTGYGYTFGSGTRLTVV.

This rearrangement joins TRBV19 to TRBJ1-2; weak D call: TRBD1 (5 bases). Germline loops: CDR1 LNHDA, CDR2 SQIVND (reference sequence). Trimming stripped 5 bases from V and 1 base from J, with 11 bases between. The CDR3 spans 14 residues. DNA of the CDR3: TGTGCCAGTAGTGGGGGGTGGTTTAACTATGGCTACACCTTC. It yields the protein CASSGGWFNYGYTF.

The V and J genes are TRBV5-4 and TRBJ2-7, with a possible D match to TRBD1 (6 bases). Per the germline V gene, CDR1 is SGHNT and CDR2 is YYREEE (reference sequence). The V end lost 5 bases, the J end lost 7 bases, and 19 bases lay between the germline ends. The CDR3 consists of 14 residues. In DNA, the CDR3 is TGTGCCAGCAGGGCGGACAGCCGGGCTTCGGAGCAGTACTTC. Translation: CASRADSRASEQYF.

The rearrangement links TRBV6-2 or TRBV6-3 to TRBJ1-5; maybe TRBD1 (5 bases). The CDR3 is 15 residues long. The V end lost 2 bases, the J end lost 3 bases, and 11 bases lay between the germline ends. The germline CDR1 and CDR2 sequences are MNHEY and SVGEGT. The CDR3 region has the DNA TGTGCCAGCAGTTACAGGCAGGGCCACAATCAGCCCCAGCATTTT. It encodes CASSYRQGHNQPQHF.